A selection of T cell receptor beta chains follows, all from one sample in a study of blood T cells in healthy people across ages. TCRdb reprocessed the 5' RACE reads via MiXCR and lists one record per CDR3 protein. The sample yields about 970,000 distinct CDR3 sequences, 45% to 60% seen once. Input material: blood. Receptors originate from a woman aged 60 to 75 in good health. The CDR3 runs from the conserved cysteine through the conserved F or W.

v_gene,j_gene,CDR3aa
TRBV2,TRBJ1-5,CASSDQGRPNQPQHF
TRBV4-2,TRBJ2-5,CASSPWDRSTLETQYF
TRBV5-5,TRBJ2-5,CASSPTSGRGEETQYF
TRBV12-3/TRBV12-4,TRBJ2-1,CASSWQGLAGLPNEQFF
TRBV20-1,TRBJ2-3,CSAPPLLGKDTQYF
TRBV10-3,TRBJ2-3,CAISESLGSDTQYF
TRBV12-3/TRBV12-4,-,CASRDLGLYRETQYF
TRBV29-1,TRBJ2-1,CSVEDLREYNEQFF
TRBV4-1,TRBJ1-6,CASSQDRGLVISPLHF
TRBV18,TRBJ2-1,CASSPTSRGSYNEQFF
TRBV20-1,TRBJ2-1,CSGISSYNEQFF
TRBV10-3,TRBJ2-3,CAISEASGPTDTQYF
TRBV15,TRBJ2-3,CATSRKDGGADTQYF
TRBV5-1,TRBJ1-2,CASSLTYGGALYGYTF
TRBV18,TRBJ2-6,CASSPQKGYGSGANVLTF
TRBV6-2/TRBV6-3,TRBJ2-2,CASSPTSGRVRYTGELFF
TRBV29-1,TRBJ2-3,CSVVVSAGGMVTTDTQYF
TRBV29-1,TRBJ2-1,CSVEDLASISYNEQFF
TRBV9,-,CASSAQIQRDEQYF
TRBV6-2/TRBV6-3,TRBJ2-7,CASSYADGYEQYF
TRBV4-1,TRBJ2-3,CASRRQTARGADTQYF
TRBV5-6,TRBJ2-2,CASSFGLATGELFF
TRBV28,TRBJ1-2,CASSLNLNTYGYTF
TRBV28,TRBJ2-7,CASSLRVWDSSSYEQYF
TRBV14,TRBJ2-3,CASSHWTDTDTQYF
TRBV3-1,TRBJ2-1,CASSQTEGSYNEQFF
TRBV5-1,TRBJ2-3,CASSLVFRGTDTQYF
TRBV3-1,TRBJ2-1,CASSQAWQEGEQFF
TRBV3-1,-,CASSQYSPRHEQYF
TRBV11-2,TRBJ2-5,CASSSPETGPWGTQYF
TRBV30,TRBJ2-3,CAWRTSGSTDTQYF
TRBV13,TRBJ2-4,CASSWRLVAKNIQYF
TRBV11-2,TRBJ2-7,CAGARGNLYEQYF
TRBV7-2,TRBJ2-1,CASSLYRTSTSEQFF
TRBV11-2,TRBJ1-2,CASSSLRSSRWHGYTF
TRBV12-3/TRBV12-4,TRBJ2-1,CASSLAGLAFEQFF
TRBV28,TRBJ2-7,CASRRITGAREQYF
TRBV7-2,TRBJ2-2,CASSPLLGTGELFF
TRBV18,TRBJ2-5,CASSPGQRETQYF
TRBV7-9,TRBJ2-4,CASSLGAKNIQYF
TRBV9,TRBJ2-3,CASSGGQVHTDTQYF
TRBV28,-,CASSLIWSGGDLAGYEQYF
TRBV7-2,TRBJ2-3,CASSSSASTDTQYF
TRBV20-1,TRBJ2-5,CSATDHFGGQETQYF
TRBV12-3/TRBV12-4,TRBJ2-1,CASSFAVPYNEQFF
TRBV6-2/TRBV6-3,TRBJ2-7,CASSPAAGGHEQYF
TRBV2,-,CASSVRTASYEQYF
TRBV4-3,TRBJ2-2,CASSQETGFNAGELFF
TRBV15,TRBJ2-4,CATSRDRSGATSKNIQYF
TRBV7-9,-,CASSLLGGVTYEQYF
TRBV7-9,TRBJ1-2,CASSFRAATYYGYTF
TRBV29-1,TRBJ2-7,CSVEVAGGYEQYF
TRBV5-1,TRBJ2-7,CASSSSRQGAYEQYF
TRBV7-9,TRBJ2-5,CASSFFPDRAYQETQYF
TRBV28,TRBJ1-6,CAIKKGSYNSPLHF